Detailed here is one T cell receptor beta chain. The antigen is not known. The timepoints at which blood was sampled were baseline, cycle 4 day 1, and cycle 7 day 1. This record belongs to a study of OX40 agonist ivuxolimab in advanced cancers. Overall study: Melanoma, hepatocellular carcinoma, head and neck or renal cell cancer occurred in dose-escalation patients.

Study results and limitations: In CD8+ T cells, expanded clones were on average more numerous than in CD4+.

CDR1 is SGDLS and CDR2 is YYNGEE in the germline V gene. V lost 3 bases to trimming and J lost 5 bases, with 11 bases between them. The CDR3 is made up of 13 amino acids. TCRdb's table, derived via immunoSEQ multiplex PCR, lists solely in-frame clones and lacks some. The table has tens of thousands of clones, 86% seen once. Specimen: CD4+ or CD8+ T cells sorted from blood, collected in a trial of the OX40 agonist ivuxolimab. The source is an adult with an advanced solid tumor such as melanoma, head and neck, liver or kidney cancer. The V call is TRBV9, the J call TRBJ2-5; D may correspond to TRBD1 or TRBD2 (6 bases each). Here the CDR3 DNA reads TGTGCCAGCAGCGCAACAGGGAGGGAGACCCAGTACTTC. Its protein is CASSATGRETQYF.